This entry concerns a single T cell receptor beta chain. The antigen remains unidentified. Original processing notes: Sample-level TCR yields exhibited a median of approximately 89,000, with a range of roughly 20,000 to 690,600. One entry per CDR3 protein results from TCRdb running MiXCR on the RACE reads. TCRdb's processing, not the authors', yielded these V and J calls. The sample yields roughly 130,000 distinct CDR3 sequences, 11% seen once. This specimen comes from a study of human T cells and chemical hapten exposure. Study-wide findings and caveats: No alteration of TCRs above 1 in 1000 frequency was seen with DPC sensitization.

The CDR3 covers 14 residues. The V gene's germline CDR1 is SGHNT and CDR2 YYREEE (reference sequence). V lost 1 base, J lost 8 bases, and 15 bases lay in between. Time point denoted: patch test 3, about 24 weeks after DPC sensitization. Documented treatment: therapeutic diphenylcyclopropenone sensitization with weekly scalp DPC. V is TRBV5-4 and J is TRBJ1-1; TRBD1 might be the D (6 bases). The receptor comes from a woman between 45 and 65 years old with alopecia areata. Some clones in this sample may be carry-over from other donors' samples. The material was whole blood, obtained in connection with sensitization to the hapten diphenylcyclopropenone (DPC). CDR3 protein: CASSLPGEAVEAFF. CDR3 coding DNA: TGTGCCAGCAGCTTGCCAGGGGAAGCCGTAGAAGCTTTCTTT. The variable domain in full, completed from reference TRBV5-4 and TRBJ1-1, reads ETGVTQSPTHLIKTRGQQVTLRCSSQSGHNTVSWYQQALGQGPQFIFQYYREEENGRGNFPPRFSGLQFPNYSSELNVNALELDDSALYLCASSLPGEAVEAFFGQGTRLTVV.